A single sample gave rise to the 5 T cell receptor beta chains below, sequenced in a study of cytomegalovirus exposure and HLA in healthy donors. With 60 Vbeta and 13 Jbeta primers, the PCR was carried out. Generated by immunoSEQ multiplex PCR, the TCRdb table keeps only in-frame clones and is missing some. The table includes tens of thousands of clones, 65% to 70% detected once. Input material: PBMCs. The receptors shown here come from a man aged 35-49 years in good health and CMV-seropositive.

This clone was seen a handful of times. The chain joins TRBV6-5 to TRBJ2-7, with TRBD1 matching 9 bases. The germline gives CDR1 MNHEY, CDR2 SVGAGI. CDR3 size: 15 residues. Germline trimming cut 4 bases from V and 5 bases from J; bases unmatched to any gene: 9. CDR3 protein: CASSSGGTGSNEQYF. CDR3 nucleotide sequence: TGTGCCAGCAGTTCGGGCGGGACAGGGTCAAACGAGCAGTACTTC.

The genes are TRBV6-6 and TRBJ1-1; the D is unclear. The V and J ends lost 2 bases and 6 bases respectively, with 19 bases between them. Germline-derived CDR1 and CDR2 are MNHNY and SVGAGI (reference sequence). CDR3 length: 16 amino acids. The CDR3 region is CASSYAGPGGSPEAFF. CDR3 DNA: TGTGCCAGCAGTTACGCGGGCCCCGGTGGAAGCCCTGAAGCTTTCTTT.

The chain couples TRBV7-3 to TRBJ1-2; 8 bases match TRBD1. Per the germline V gene, CDR1 is SGHTA and CDR2 is FQGTGA. The V gene end was trimmed by 2 bases and the J gene end by 6 bases; junction bases not matched to a gene: 14. The CDR3 is made up of 17 amino acids. DNA for the CDR3: TGTGCCAGCAGCTTAGGGCCCTTACAGGGGGTGCTGGATGGCTACACCTTC. It encodes CASSLGPLQGVLDGYTF.

V usage is TRBV27 and J usage is TRBJ2-7; no reliable D call. The germline V and J ends were trimmed by 5 bases and 6 bases, with 14 bases remaining between them. Looked up from germline, CDR1 is MNHEY and CDR2 is SMNVEV (reference sequence). The CDR3 is 13 residues long. The CDR3 region is CASSPSHTGEQYF. CDR3 in DNA: TGTGCCAGCAGTCCGTCTCACACGGGCGAGCAGTACTTC.

The V gene is TRBV7-9, the J gene TRBJ1-5; maybe TRBD1 (5 bases). CDR3 length equals 15 residues. From germline, CDR1 is SEHNR and CDR2 FQNEAQ (reference sequence). With 5 bases removed from V and 7 bases from J, the gap between germline ends came to 18 bases. CDR3 in amino acids: CASSPRGGGDQPQHF. The CDR3 DNA is TGTGCCAGCAGCCCCCGGGGGGGTGGGGACCAGCCCCAGCATTTT. The whole variable domain, filled in from reference TRBV7-9 and TRBJ1-5, reads DTGVSQNPRHKITKRGQNVTFRCDPISEHNRLYWYRQTLGQGPEFLTYFQNEAQLEKSRLLSDRFSAERPKGSFSTLEIQRTEQGDSAMYLCASSPRGGGDQPQHFGDGTRLSIL.